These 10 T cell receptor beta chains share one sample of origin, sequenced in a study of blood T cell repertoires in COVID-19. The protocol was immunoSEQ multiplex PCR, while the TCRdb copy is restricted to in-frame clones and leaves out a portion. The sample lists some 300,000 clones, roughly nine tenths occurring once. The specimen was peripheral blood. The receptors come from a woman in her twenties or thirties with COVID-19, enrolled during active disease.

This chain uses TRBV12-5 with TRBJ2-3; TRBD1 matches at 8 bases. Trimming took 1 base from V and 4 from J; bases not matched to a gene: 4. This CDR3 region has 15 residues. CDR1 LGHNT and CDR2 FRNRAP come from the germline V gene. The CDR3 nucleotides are TGTGCTAGTGGTTTGGGCAGGGGGCCGGCAGATACGCAGTATTTT. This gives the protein CASGLGRGPADTQYF. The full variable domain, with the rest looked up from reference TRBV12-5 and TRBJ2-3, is DARVTQTPRHKVTEMGQEVTMRCQPILGHNTVFWYRQTMMQGLELLAYFRNRAPLDDSGMPKDRFSAEMPDATLATLKIQPSEPRDSAVYFCASGLGRGPADTQYFGPGTRLTVL.

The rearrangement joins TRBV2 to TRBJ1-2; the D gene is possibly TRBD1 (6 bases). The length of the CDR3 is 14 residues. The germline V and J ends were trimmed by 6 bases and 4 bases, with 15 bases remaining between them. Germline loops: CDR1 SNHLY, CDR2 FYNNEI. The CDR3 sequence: CASRGAVLLYGYTF. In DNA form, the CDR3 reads TGTGCCAGCAGGGGGGCGGTCCTCCTCTATGGCTACACCTTC.

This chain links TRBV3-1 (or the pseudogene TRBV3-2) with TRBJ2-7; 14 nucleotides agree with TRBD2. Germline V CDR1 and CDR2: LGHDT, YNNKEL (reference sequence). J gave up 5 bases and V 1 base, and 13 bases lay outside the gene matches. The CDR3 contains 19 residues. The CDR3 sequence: CASSQAVPGLAGAGDEQYF. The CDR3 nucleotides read TGTGCCAGCAGCCAAGCCGTACCGGGACTAGCGGGGGCAGGCGACGAGCAGTACTTC.

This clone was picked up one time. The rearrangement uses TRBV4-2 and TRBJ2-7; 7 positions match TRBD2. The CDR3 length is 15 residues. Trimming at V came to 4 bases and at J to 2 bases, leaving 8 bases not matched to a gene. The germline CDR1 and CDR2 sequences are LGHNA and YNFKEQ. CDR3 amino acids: CASSPFGGGTYEQYF. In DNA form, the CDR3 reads TGTGCCAGCAGCCCCTTTGGCGGGGGAACCTACGAGCAGTACTTC.

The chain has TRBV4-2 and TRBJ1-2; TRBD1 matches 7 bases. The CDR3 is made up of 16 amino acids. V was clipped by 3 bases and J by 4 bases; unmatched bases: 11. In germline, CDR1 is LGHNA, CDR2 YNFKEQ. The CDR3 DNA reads TGTGCCAGCAGCCAGGGGGCTACAGGGGCCCCCTATGGCTACACCTTC. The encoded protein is CASSQGATGAPYGYTF.

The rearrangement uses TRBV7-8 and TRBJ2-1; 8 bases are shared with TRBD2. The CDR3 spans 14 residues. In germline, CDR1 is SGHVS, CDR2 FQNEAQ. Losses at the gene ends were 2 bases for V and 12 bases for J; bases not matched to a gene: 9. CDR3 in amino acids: CASSLPGGALRQFF. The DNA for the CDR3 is TGTGCCAGCAGCTTACCCGGGGGGGCATTAAGGCAGTTCTTC.

The CDR3 DNA follows: TGTGCCTGGAGTGCGGGTAACATGAACACTGAAGCTTTCTTT. It codes for CAWSAGNMNTEAFF. J is TRBJ1-1 and V is TRBV30; the D is unclear. Germline V gives CDR1 GTSNPN, CDR2 SVGIG (reference sequence). V was cut by 1 base and J by 0 bases, with 9 bases left in between. The CDR3 is 14 amino acids.

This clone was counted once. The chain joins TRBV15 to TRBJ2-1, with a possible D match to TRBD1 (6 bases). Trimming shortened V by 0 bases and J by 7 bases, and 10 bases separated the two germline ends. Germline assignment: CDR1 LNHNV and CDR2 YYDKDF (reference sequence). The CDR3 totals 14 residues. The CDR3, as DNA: TGTGCCACCAGCAGAGATGGGACACGGAATGAGCAGTTCTTC. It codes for CATSRDGTRNEQFF.

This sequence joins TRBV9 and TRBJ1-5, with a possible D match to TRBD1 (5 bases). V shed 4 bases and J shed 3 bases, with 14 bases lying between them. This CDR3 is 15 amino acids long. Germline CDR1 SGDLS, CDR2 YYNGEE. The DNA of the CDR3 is TGTGCCAGCAGCAATGACAGAAACTCCAATCAGCCCCAGCATTTT. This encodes CASSNDRNSNQPQHF.

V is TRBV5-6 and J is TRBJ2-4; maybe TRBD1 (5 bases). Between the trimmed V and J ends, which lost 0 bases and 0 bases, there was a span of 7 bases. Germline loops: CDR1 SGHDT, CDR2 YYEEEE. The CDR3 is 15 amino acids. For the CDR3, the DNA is TGTGCCAGCAGCTTGGCCCAGGGAGCCAAAAACATTCAGTACTTC. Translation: CASSLAQGAKNIQYF.